These 5 T cell receptor beta chains were sequenced from one sample in a study of blood T cell repertoires in COVID-19. Assay: immunoSEQ multiplex PCR; the TCRdb copy retains only in-frame clones and omits some. The repertoire holds 150,000 to 200,000 clones, with more than 80% as singletons. Sequencing was performed on peripheral blood. The receptors come from a human donor in a cohort sampled during active COVID-19.

V usage is TRBV19 and J usage is TRBJ1-5; TRBD1 aligns across 8 bases. After removal of 6 bases from V and 7 bases from J, the junction contained 11 bases not matched to a gene. The CDR3 has 15 residues. Germline V gene data show CDR1 as LNHDA and CDR2 as SQIVND (reference sequence). DNA of the CDR3: TGTGCCAGTAGAACCGGACAGGGCGAGTTGCAGCCCCAGCATTTT. Amino acids: CASRTGQGELQPQHF.

V usage is TRBV29-1 and J usage is TRBJ2-2, with D maybe TRBD1 (6 bases). The germline CDR1 and CDR2 sequences are SQVTM and ANQGSEA. This CDR3 has 15 residues. The V end lost 2 bases, the J end lost 5 bases, and 15 bases lay between the germline ends. The chain's CDR3 is CSVESPNTGTGELFF. The CDR3 DNA reads as TGCAGCGTTGAATCCCCGAACACAGGGACCGGGGAGCTGTTTTTT.

The chain has TRBV27 and TRBJ2-5; TRBD1 is a possible D gene (5 bases). The V gene lost 5 bases and the J gene lost 1 base, with 14 bases spanning the gap. Germline V gene lookup returns CDR1 MNHEY and CDR2 SMNVEV (reference sequence). CDR3 size: 15 residues. CDR3 in amino acids: CASSPSGPGQETQYF. CDR3 in DNA: TGTGCCAGCAGTCCCTCAGGGCCAGGCCAAGAGACCCAGTACTTC.

The chain recombines TRBV20-1 with TRBJ2-6; D not certain. Trimming removed 3 bases at V and 2 bases at J, with 8 bases between. The CDR3 extends over 14 amino acids. The germline V gene has CDR1 DFQATT and CDR2 SNEGSKA (reference sequence). The CDR3 reads CSASRQPGANVLTF. The CDR3 DNA reads as TGCAGTGCTAGTAGACAACCTGGGGCCAACGTCCTGACTTTC.

V is TRBV6-5 and J is TRBJ1-4, with D perhaps TRBD1 (5 bases). Germline lookup yields CDR1 MNHEY and CDR2 SVGAGI. This CDR3 has 13 residues. Trimming stripped 7 bases from V and 6 bases from J, with 12 bases between. The CDR3 coding sequence is TGTGCCAGCAAAGGGGTGACGCATGAAAAACTGTTTTTT. This sequence encodes CASKGVTHEKLFF.